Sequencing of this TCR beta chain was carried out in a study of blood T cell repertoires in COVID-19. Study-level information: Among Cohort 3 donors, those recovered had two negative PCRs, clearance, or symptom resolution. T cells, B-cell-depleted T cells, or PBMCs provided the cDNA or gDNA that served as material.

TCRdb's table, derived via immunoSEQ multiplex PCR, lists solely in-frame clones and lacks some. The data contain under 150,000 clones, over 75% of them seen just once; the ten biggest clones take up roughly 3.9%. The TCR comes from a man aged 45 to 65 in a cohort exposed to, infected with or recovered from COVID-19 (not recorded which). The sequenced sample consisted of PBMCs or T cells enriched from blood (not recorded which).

CDR3 protein: CASSSPGQGWNTEAFF. The CDR3 DNA reads as TGTGCCAGCAGTTCGCCGGGACAGGGCTGGAACACTGAAGCTTTCTTT. The rearrangement uses TRBV6-2 or TRBV6-3 and TRBJ1-1, with 9 bases aligning to TRBD1. The CDR3 consists of 16 residues. Trimming removed 4 bases from V and 1 base from J; junction bases left unmatched: 7. Germline V gene data show CDR1 as MNHEY and CDR2 as SVGEGT.